This passage covers 20 T cell receptor beta chains from one sample sequenced in a study of cytomegalovirus exposure and HLA in healthy donors. The study ran its PCR with 60 Vbeta and 13 Jbeta primers. Data came from immunoSEQ multiplex PCR; TCRdb stores just in-frame clones and leaves some out. Recorded for this sample: 150,000 to 200,000 clones. The source material was PBMCs. These receptors originate from a man younger than 45 in good health and CMV-seronegative.

The V gene is TRBV29-1, the J gene TRBJ1-2; D remains ambiguous. Germline assignment: CDR1 SQVTM and CDR2 ANQGSEA. Trimming removed 7 bases at V and 3 bases at J, with 15 bases between. There are 13 residues in the CDR3. CDR3 residues: CSARRGWDYGYTF. The CDR3 bases are TGCAGCGCCCGGAGAGGGTGGGACTATGGCTACACCTTC.

V gene TRBV2 combines with J gene TRBJ1-1; D may be TRBD1 (6 bases). CDR3 size: 14 residues. The V gene's germline CDR1 is SNHLY and CDR2 FYNNEI. Trimming removed 4 bases from V and 3 bases from J, with 12 bases in between. The CDR3 sequence: CASSVEQGDTEAFF. The CDR3 DNA sequence: TGTGCCAGCAGTGTTGAACAGGGAGACACTGAAGCTTTCTTT.

V and J are TRBV5-4 and TRBJ2-7; D may be TRBD1 (6 bases). The CDR3 runs 16 residues. CDR1 SGHNT and CDR2 YYREEE come from the germline V gene (reference sequence). V shed 4 bases and J shed 1 base, with 18 bases lying between them. CDR3 protein: CASSPGAGDRSYEQYF. CDR3 DNA: TGTGCCAGCAGCCCCGGGGCAGGGGATCGGTCCTACGAGCAGTACTTC.

The chain carries TRBV6-5 and TRBJ1-2, with TRBD1 matching 7 bases. This CDR3 has 13 amino acids. The V and J ends lost 4 bases and 5 bases, in that order; junction bases with no gene match: 4. Germline CDR1 reads MNHEY; CDR2 reads SVGAGI. The CDR3, as DNA: TGTGCCAGCAGTTTTGACAGGGAATATGGCTACACCTTC. Amino acid sequence: CASSFDREYGYTF.

CDR3 sequence: CASSTGRGTEAFF. The CDR3 DNA follows: TGCGCCAGCAGCACAGGGAGGGGAACTGAAGCTTTCTTT. The rearrangement links TRBV5-1 to TRBJ1-1, with D perhaps matching TRBD1 (6 bases). The CDR3 spans 13 residues. Trimming left V 4 bases short and J 5 bases short, with 12 bases between. The germline gives CDR1 SGHRS, CDR2 YFSETQ.

Worth noting for this clone: In the same sample, other DNA sequences code for this CDR3. This chain joins TRBV19 and TRBJ1-5, with D hard to call. The germline V gene has CDR1 LNHDA and CDR2 SQIVND (reference sequence). The CDR3 runs to 12 residues. Trimming took off 3 bases at V and 2 bases at J, with 2 bases between the two ends. The DNA of the CDR3 is TGTGCCAGTAGTATCGGCAATCAGCCCCAGCATTTT. Residues: CASSIGNQPQHF. The variable domain in full, completed from reference TRBV19 and TRBJ1-5, reads DGGITQSPKYLFRKEGQNVTLSCEQNLNHDAMYWYRQDPGQGLRLIYYSQIVNDFQKGDIAEGYSVSREKKESFPLTVTSAQKNPTAFYLCASSIGNQPQHFGDGTRLSIL.

This rearrangement joins TRBV5-4 to TRBJ2-7; no firm D call. The CDR3 has 16 residues. The germline V and J ends were trimmed by 5 bases and 7 bases, with 25 bases remaining between them. From germline, CDR1 is SGHNT and CDR2 YYREEE (reference sequence). CDR3 in DNA: TGTGCCAGCAGTATAGATTTACCGGGTCATTTTGAGGAGCAGTACTTC. Its translation is CASSIDLPGHFEEQYF.

Notes on this clone: Other DNA sequences in this specimen translate into the identical CDR3. V is TRBV19 and J is TRBJ2-4; TRBD2 aligns across 7 bases. J lost 1 base, V lost 4 bases, and 4 bases had no gene match. Germline V gives CDR1 LNHDA, CDR2 SQIVND (reference sequence). CDR3 length: 15 amino acids. The CDR3 bases are TGTGCCAGTAGTAACGGGGGGAGGGCCAAAAACATTCAGTACTTC. Translating it yields CASSNGGRAKNIQYF.

This chain joins TRBV10-1 and TRBJ1-2; D not resolved. V was cut by 3 bases and J by 11 bases, with 16 bases left in between. The CDR3 spans 13 residues. Germline lookup yields CDR1 WNHNN and CDR2 SYGVQD (reference sequence). CDR3 nucleotide sequence: TGCGCCAGCAGTGATGAGGCGGGGAGAGGATACACCTTC. Amino acids: CASSDEAGRGYTF.

The chain couples TRBV7-9 to TRBJ1-5; D is ambiguous. The germline V and J ends were trimmed by 1 base and 9 bases, with 16 bases remaining between them. CDR3 length equals 15 residues. Germline CDR1 reads SEHNR; CDR2 reads FQNEAQ (reference sequence). In DNA form, the CDR3 reads TGTGCCAGCAGCTTAGGGGAGAGGCAAGCCCCGCCCCAGCATTTT. It encodes CASSLGERQAPPQHF.

The rearrangement joins TRBV10-3 to TRBJ1-4; 9 bases fit TRBD1. Per germline, CDR1 ENHRY and CDR2 SYGVKD. V gave up 2 bases and J gave up 7 bases; unmatched junction bases: 5. This CDR3 comprises 15 residues. CDR3 amino acids: CAISEPRTGVEKLFF. In nucleotides, the CDR3 is TGTGCCATCAGTGAGCCTCGGACAGGGGTTGAAAAACTGTTTTTT.

To note about this clone: At one of its ends the junction is not consistent with the germline gene, which may arise from a read error. This chain joins TRBV29-1 and TRBJ2-3, with 15 bases lining up with TRBD2. Germline-derived CDR1 and CDR2 are SQVTM and ANQGSEA. The CDR3 covers 16 residues. Written as DNA, the CDR3 is TGCGGCGTCCCTGGGACTAGCGGGGGGTGGTCAGATACGCAGTATTTT. This gives the protein CGVPGTSGGWSDTQYF.

The gene calls are TRBV4-3 and TRBJ1-1; TRBD1 matches at 8 bases. The CDR3 has 15 residues. Trimming cost V 4 bases and J 3 bases; bases outside gene matches: 7. The germline V gene encodes CDR1 LGHNA and CDR2 YSLEER. This CDR3 is CASSPDRGGDTEAFF. The CDR3 nucleotides read TGCGCCAGCAGCCCTGACAGGGGCGGGGACACTGAAGCTTTCTTT.

Note on this clone: The sample has other DNA sequences that encode this CDR3 too. The J gene is TRBJ1-5, the V gene TRBV10-1, with D possibly being TRBD1 (5 bases). Trimming stripped 3 bases from V and 2 bases from J, with 5 bases between. Per germline, CDR1 WNHNN and CDR2 SYGVQD (reference sequence). The CDR3 is 13 residues long. CDR3 in DNA: TGCGCCAGCAGTGAACAGGGCAATCAGCCCCAGCATTTT. It codes for CASSEQGNQPQHF.

This chain connects TRBV11-3 to TRBJ2-7, with a weak D call TRBD2 (5 bases). The CDR3 sequence is 17 residues long. Germline CDR1 and CDR2: SGHNT and YENEEA. V lost 5 bases to trimming and J lost 0 bases, with 20 bases between them. The DNA of the CDR3 is TGTGCCAGCAGCACCACGTTTAGCGCGGCGAGCTCCTACGAGCAGTACTTC. Translating it yields CASSTTFSAASSYEQYF.

Worth noting for this clone: The CDR3 end shows no conserved phenylalanine or tryptophan, and so a read error is likely. This chain joins TRBV10-3 and TRBJ1-2; D is possibly TRBD1 (5 bases). The CDR3 extends over 17 amino acids. The germline V gene encodes CDR1 ENHRY and CDR2 SYGVKD. V lost 8 bases and J lost 0, with 22 bases in between. The CDR3 loop is CAIQELVGTEANYGYTL. The CDR3 nucleotides read TGTGCCATCCAGGAATTAGTTGGGACTGAAGCTAACTATGGCTACACCCTC.

This chain joins TRBV29-1 and TRBJ2-5; D is possibly TRBD1 (5 bases). The DNA end favors TRBJ2-7, so the J call may be wrong. In germline, CDR1 is SQVTM, CDR2 ANQGSEA. This CDR3 comprises 15 residues. This chain's CDR3 is CSVEPDSVPNYEQYF. The CDR3 DNA reads as TGCAGCGTTGAACCTGACAGTGTACCCAACTACGAGCAGTACTTC.

The chain joins TRBV7-8 to TRBJ2-2; 8 nucleotides agree with TRBD1. CDR3 size: 16 residues. Trimming removed 6 bases from V and 5 bases from J; junction bases left unmatched: 11. The germline V gene encodes CDR1 SGHVS and CDR2 FQNEAQ. CDR3 residues: CASRTDRGIVTGELFF. CDR3 in DNA: TGTGCCAGCAGGACAGACAGGGGTATCGTGACCGGGGAGCTGTTTTTT.

The V gene is TRBV28, the J gene TRBJ2-7; no definite D call. The CDR3 sequence is 11 residues long. V was shortened by 3 bases and J by 12 bases, with 12 bases between the two germline ends. Germline V CDR1 and CDR2: MDHEN, SYDVKM. The CDR3 sequence is CASSFERALYF. The CDR3 bases are TGTGCCAGCAGTTTTGAGAGAGCCCTGTACTTC. Looking up the rest from reference TRBV28 and TRBJ2-7 gives the full variable domain: DVKVTQSSRYLVKRTGEKVFLECVQDMDHENMFWYRQDPGLGLRLIYFSYDVKMKEKGDIPEGYSVSREKKERFSLILESASTNQTSMYLCASSFERALYFGPGTRLTVT.

About this clone itself: Other nucleotide sequences in the sample specify the same CDR3. V is TRBV7-2 and J is TRBJ1-2, with a tentative D call TRBD1 (5 bases). Trimming removed 7 bases at V and 5 bases at J, with 11 bases between. Germline CDR1 is SGHTA and CDR2 is FQGNSA. The CDR3 consists of 12 residues. The CDR3 spells CASTGGGYGYTF. The CDR3 DNA reads TGTGCCAGCACCGGGGGAGGATATGGCTACACCTTC. Based on the CDR3 plus reference TRBV7-2 and TRBJ1-2, the full variable domain is GAGVSQSPSNKVTEKGKDVELRCDPISGHTALYWYRQSLGQGLEFLIYFQGNSAPDKSGLPSDRFSAERTGGSVSTLTIQRTQQEDSAVYLCASTGGGYGYTFGSGTRLTVV.